This T cell receptor beta chain was identified in a study of CXCR3-negative and CXCR3-positive naive CD8 T cells. General observations from the study: Researchers reported similar TRBV-TRBJ usage in naive CXCR3-negative and CXCR3-positive cells, though memory differed. Memory CD8+ cells showed much lower diversity, while both naive subsets were comparably high. CXCR3-positive naive cells had TRB CDR3s that were more hydrophobic than CXCR3-negative naive cells had.

The authors gated naive CD8+ T cells as CD45RO-CCR7+CD27+CD95-. About this clonotype: What it binds is unknown.

Each TRB cDNA library was prepared by 5' RACE (with UMI labels). Reprocessing the 5' RACE reads, TCRdb reports a single entry for every CDR3 protein and omits DNA. This sample's table reports tens of thousands of distinct CDR3 sequences. What was sequenced was naive CXCR3- CD8+ T cells from blood. Subset specified: CD45RO-CCR7+CD27+CD95- naive CD8+ T cells lacking CXCR3 (TNR3-). This receptor was obtained from a human donor in good health. Some clones in this sample may be carry-over from other donors' samples.

CDR3 residues: CASSLETATDTQYF. The chain links TRBV5-1 to TRBJ2-3; the TCRdb D gene call, TRBD1, has no DNA to confirm it. Germline CDR1 is SGHRS and CDR2 is YFSETQ. CDR3 length equals 14 residues.